This T cell receptor beta chain stems from a study of Ad26.COV2.S vaccination and SARS-CoV-2 variants. Whole-study findings and limits: Participants in the vaccine arm had higher spike-specific TCR breadth; placebo recipients had lower.

The CDR3 sequence is 16 residues long. V lost 5 bases and J lost 4, with 19 bases in between. CDR1 is MNHEY and CDR2 is SMNVEV in the germline V gene (reference sequence). In the case of this clone: Its antigen is unknown.

Treatment reported: about 20 received Ad26.COV2.S at low or high dose, single or two shots; five or six received placebo; per-sample allocation not given. Day 63 after the first vaccine or placebo injection was the time point for sampling. Aged 18-55 years, donor was enrolled in Boston in the early 2020s. Spike of the Wuhan-strain SARS-CoV-2 was expressed by an Ad26 vector, which formed the vaccine. The method was immunoSEQ multiplex PCR; TCRdb's version includes in-frame clones alone and lacks a portion of them. The data show 510,000 or so clones, around 90% seen once. The starting material was peripheral blood, obtained in a trial of Ad26.COV2.S vaccine versus placebo. The origin of this receptor is a person between 18 and 60 years old who received the Ad26.COV2.S COVID-19 vaccine or a placebo. The chain has TRBV27 and TRBJ2-3; D possibly uses TRBD1 or TRBD2 (6 bases each). For the CDR3, the DNA is TGTGCCAGCAGTCAAGGGGGACTCCCGCGGGCAGATACGCAGTATTTT. Amino acids: CASSQGGLPRADTQYF.